Presented here are 15 T cell receptor beta chains from one specimen sequenced in a study of shared clonotypes between healthy human individuals. Using immunoSEQ multiplex PCR, the repertoire was profiled, and TCRdb retains in-frame clones only, with some absent. The data contain roughly 300,000 clones, about 70% of them singletons. Sequenced input: memory CD4+ T cells sorted from blood. Subset indicated: CD45RA-negative fraction. The receptors originated from a young man in good health.

The chain employs TRBV7-2 and TRBJ2-7; possible D gene TRBD2, 5 bases. CDR3 size: 13 residues. The V end lost 6 bases, the J end lost 9 bases, and 18 bases lay between the germline ends. Per germline, CDR1 SGHTA and CDR2 FQGNSA. CDR3 nucleotides: TGTGCCAGCAGTCCAGGACTGACCTGGGGGCAGTACTTC. This codes for CASSPGLTWGQYF.

The sample holds many counts of this clone. The chain carries TRBV27 and TRBJ1-1; 11 bases line up with TRBD1. The CDR3 totals 16 residues. The trim removed 6 bases at V and 6 bases at J, leaving 12 bases unmatched. Germline CDR1 reads MNHEY; CDR2 reads SMNVEV (reference sequence). Here the CDR3 reads CASSRRTGGGFAEAFF. The DNA for the CDR3 is TGTGCCAGCAGCCGAAGGACAGGGGGCGGTTTCGCTGAAGCTTTCTTT.

The rearrangement links TRBV18 to TRBJ2-5, with 7 bases that match TRBD2. The germline CDR1 and CDR2 sequences are KGHSH and LQKENI. V was clipped by 2 bases and J by 5 bases; unmatched bases: 14. CDR3 length: 17 residues. As DNA, the CDR3 is TGTGCCAGCTCACCATTGCCCGGGGAAGCGGGATCGGAGACCCAGTACTTC. Its translation is CASSPLPGEAGSETQYF.

This chain links TRBV28 with TRBJ2-5, with a weak D call TRBD1 (6 bases). The germline gives CDR1 MDHEN, CDR2 SYDVKM. V lost 3 bases to trimming and J lost 4 bases, with 15 bases between them. The CDR3 loop spans 15 amino acids. CDR3 residues: CASSFPGAWGETQYF. The CDR3 DNA follows: TGTGCCAGCAGTTTTCCAGGGGCCTGGGGAGAGACCCAGTACTTC.

The chain uses TRBV6-5 and TRBJ2-1; 7 positions match TRBD2. After removal of 2 bases from V and 3 bases from J, the junction contained 4 bases not matched to a gene. Germline CDR1 MNHEY, CDR2 SVGAGI. The CDR3 has 15 residues. As DNA, the CDR3 is TGTGCCAGCAGTTACGAGGGAGGGTTCTACAATGAGCAGTTCTTC. Translating it yields CASSYEGGFYNEQFF.

With respect to this clone: The sample contains more than one DNA sequence encoding this CDR3. The J gene is TRBJ2-3, the V gene TRBV7-2, with D perhaps matching TRBD1 (5 bases). The germline CDR1 and CDR2 sequences are SGHTA and FQGNSA. V was trimmed by 4 bases and J by 0 bases, leaving 8 bases between them. The CDR3 spans 14 residues. This CDR3 reads CASSWTPSTDTQYF. In nucleotides, the CDR3 is TGTGCCAGCAGCTGGACACCTAGCACAGATACGCAGTATTTT.

V and J are TRBV30 and TRBJ1-2, with D possibly being TRBD1 (5 bases). Trimming took 5 bases from V and 7 from J, leaving 26 bases between them. Germline CDR1 and CDR2: GTSNPN and SVGIG (reference sequence). The CDR3 spans 16 residues. In nucleotides, the CDR3 is TGTGCCTGGTCGACTCCAACCGGGGGAGGCGGGACTGGCTACACCTTC. Encoded protein: CAWSTPTGGGGTGYTF. Looking up the rest from reference TRBV30 and TRBJ1-2 gives the full variable domain: SQTIHQWPATLVQPVGSPLSLECTVEGTSNPNLYWYRQAAGRGLQLLFYSVGIGQISSEVPQNLSASRPQDRQFILSSKKLLLSDSGFYLCAWSTPTGGGGTGYTFGSGTRLTVV.

This clone was counted between two and nine times. The rearrangement links TRBV30 to TRBJ2-6, with D perhaps TRBD2 (6 bases). This CDR3 is 14 amino acids long. The germline V gene has CDR1 GTSNPN and CDR2 SVGIG (reference sequence). V lost 5 bases and J lost 0, with 8 bases in between. The CDR3 coding sequence is TGTGCCTGGGCGCGGGACTCTGGGGCCAACGTCCTGACTTTC. It codes for CAWARDSGANVLTF. Full variable domain (outside the CDR3, taken from reference TRBV30 and TRBJ2-6): SQTIHQWPATLVQPVGSPLSLECTVEGTSNPNLYWYRQAAGRGLQLLFYSVGIGQISSEVPQNLSASRPQDRQFILSSKKLLLSDSGFYLCAWARDSGANVLTFGAGSRLTVL.

In nucleotides, the CDR3 is TGTGCCAGCTCACCTCCGGGACAGCCAGATACGCAGTATTTT. Encoded protein: CASSPPGQPDTQYF. The chain couples TRBV18 to TRBJ2-3; TRBD1 agrees at 7 bases. The germline V gene encodes CDR1 KGHSH and CDR2 LQKENI. The CDR3 contains 14 residues. The junction had 4 bases not matched to a gene; V was cut back by 3 bases and J by 4 bases.

The table lists this clone with a count of one. The J gene is TRBJ2-7, the V gene TRBV2, with D unresolved. The CDR3 extends over 13 amino acids. Germline CDR1 is SNHLY and CDR2 is FYNNEI. V lost 3 bases, J lost 2 bases, and 8 bases lay in between. The CDR3 is CASSEGGAYEQYF. In DNA form, the CDR3 reads TGTGCCAGCAGTGAGGGCGGAGCCTACGAGCAGTACTTC.

A few counts support this clone. This chain links TRBV5-1 with TRBJ2-3; D call uncertain. From germline, CDR1 is SGHRS and CDR2 YFSETQ. The germline V and J ends were trimmed by 5 bases and 3 bases, with 16 bases remaining between them. The CDR3 has 15 amino acids. The CDR3 nucleotides are TGCGCCAGCAGGAAAGAGGCGGCCTTTACAGATACGCAGTATTTT. As protein: CASRKEAAFTDTQYF.

The V and J genes are TRBV5-4 and TRBJ2-7, with D possibly matching TRBD1 (5 bases). Per germline, CDR1 SGHNT and CDR2 YYREEE (reference sequence). V lost 5 bases and J 2 bases, leaving 17 bases between the germline ends. The length of the CDR3 is 15 residues. The CDR3, as DNA: TGTGCCAGCAGACCTGATTCGACAGCCACCTACGAGCAGTACTTC. Translating it yields CASRPDSTATYEQYF.

This clone was observed a few times. This chain uses TRBV5-8 with TRBJ2-7; D gene unclear. CDR3 length: 13 amino acids. Looked up from germline, CDR1 is SGHTS and CDR2 is YDEGEE. Trimming pared 2 bases from V and 5 bases from J, leaving 11 bases between. CDR3 bases: TGTGCCAGCAGCTTTCAGATCAATGACGAGCAGTACTTC. It yields the protein CASSFQINDEQYF. Variable domain in full (rest from reference TRBV5-8 and TRBJ2-7): EAGVTQSPTHLIKTRGQQATLRCSPISGHTSVYWYQQALGLGLQFLLWYDEGEERNRGNFPPRFSGRQFPNYSSELNVNALELEDSALYLCASSFQINDEQYFGPGTRLTVT.

V gene TRBV7-8 combines with J gene TRBJ1-1, with D perhaps TRBD1 (6 bases). This CDR3 has 14 amino acids. V lost 4 bases, J lost 1 base, and 10 bases lay in between. Germline V gene sequence: CDR1 SGHVS, CDR2 FQNEAQ. The CDR3 DNA reads as TGTGCCAGCAGCTGGGGACATACGAACACTGAAGCTTTCTTT. Protein sequence: CASSWGHTNTEAFF.

This clone was counted a few times. The chain couples TRBV5-4 to TRBJ2-2; 7 nucleotides align to TRBD1. The V segment lost 4 bases and the J segment 4 bases; nucleotides outside the gene matches: 7. CDR1 SGHNT and CDR2 YYREEE come from the germline V gene (reference sequence). CDR3 length: 15 amino acids. In DNA form, the CDR3 reads TGTGCCAGCAGCCTCCCGGGACAGACCACCGGGGAGCTGTTTTTT. Its translation is CASSLPGQTTGELFF.